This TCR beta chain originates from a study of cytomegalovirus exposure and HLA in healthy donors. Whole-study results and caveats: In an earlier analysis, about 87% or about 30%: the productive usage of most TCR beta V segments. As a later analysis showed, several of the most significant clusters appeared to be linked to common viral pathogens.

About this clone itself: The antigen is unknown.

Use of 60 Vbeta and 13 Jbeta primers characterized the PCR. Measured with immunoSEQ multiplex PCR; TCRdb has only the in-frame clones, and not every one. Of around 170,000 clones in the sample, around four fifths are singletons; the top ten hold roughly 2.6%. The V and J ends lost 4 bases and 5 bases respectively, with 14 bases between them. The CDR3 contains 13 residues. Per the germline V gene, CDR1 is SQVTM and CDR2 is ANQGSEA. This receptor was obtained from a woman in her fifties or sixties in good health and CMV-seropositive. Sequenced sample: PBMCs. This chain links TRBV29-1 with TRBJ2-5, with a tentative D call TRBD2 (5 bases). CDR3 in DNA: TGCAGCGTTGCAGCTATCTCGGGGGAGACCCAGTACTTC. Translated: CSVAAISGETQYF.